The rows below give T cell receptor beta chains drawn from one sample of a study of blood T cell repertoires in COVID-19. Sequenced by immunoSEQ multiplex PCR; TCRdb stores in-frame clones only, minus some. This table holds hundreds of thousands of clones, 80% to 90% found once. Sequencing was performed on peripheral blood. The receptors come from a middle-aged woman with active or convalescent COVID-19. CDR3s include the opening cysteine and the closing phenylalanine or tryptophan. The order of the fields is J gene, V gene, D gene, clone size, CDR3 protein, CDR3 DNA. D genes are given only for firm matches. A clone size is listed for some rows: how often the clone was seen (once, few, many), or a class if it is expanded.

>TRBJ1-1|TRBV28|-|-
CASSLRDTNTEAFF
TGTGCCAGCAGTTTACGGGACACTAACACTGAAGCTTTCTTT
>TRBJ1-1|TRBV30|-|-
CAWRLYSEAFF
TGTGCCTGGAGGTTATACAGTGAAGCTTTCTTT
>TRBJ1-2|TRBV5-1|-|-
CASSFGGQGYGYTF
TGCGCCAGCAGCTTTGGCGGCCAGGGCTATGGCTACACCTTC
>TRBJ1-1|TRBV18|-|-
CASSPTYLEGAFF
TGTGCCAGCTCACCGACTTATCTCGAGGGAGCTTTCTTT
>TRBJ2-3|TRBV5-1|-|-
CASTFGGMDTQYF
TGCGCCAGCACCTTTGGTGGCATGGATACGCAGTATTTT
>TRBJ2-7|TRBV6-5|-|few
CASSPREGYSYEQYF
TGTGCCAGCAGTCCCCGGGAAGGTTACTCCTACGAGCAGTACTTC
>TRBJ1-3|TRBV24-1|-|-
CATSDPPTPSSGNTIYF
TGTGCCACCAGTGACCCCCCGACACCGAGCTCTGGAAACACCATATATTTT
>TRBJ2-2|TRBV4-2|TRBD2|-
CASSRLAGGDTGELFF
TGTGCCAGCAGCCGACTAGCGGGGGGGGACACCGGGGAGCTGTTTTTT
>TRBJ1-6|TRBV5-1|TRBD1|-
CASSSTGADNSPLHF
TGCGCCAGCAGCTCGACAGGGGCCGATAATTCACCCCTCCACTTT
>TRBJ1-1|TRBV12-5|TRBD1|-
CASGSPTGRLNTEAFF
TGTGCTAGTGGTTCCCCGACAGGGAGATTGAACACTGAAGCTTTCTTT
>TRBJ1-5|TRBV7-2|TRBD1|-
CASSLRTGYGNQPQHF
TGTGCCAGCAGCTTACGGACAGGGTATGGCAATCAGCCCCAGCATTTT
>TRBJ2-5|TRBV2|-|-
CASRLGGETQYF
TGTGCCAGCAGACTCGGGGGAGAGACCCAGTACTTC
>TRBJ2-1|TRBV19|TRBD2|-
CACSGRGVNEQFF
TGTGCGTGTAGCGGGAGGGGGGTCAATGAGCAGTTCTTC
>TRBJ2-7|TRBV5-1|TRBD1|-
CASSPLRQGSEQYF
TGCGCCAGCAGCCCATTACGACAGGGATCCGAGCAGTACTTC
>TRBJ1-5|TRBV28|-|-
CASSSHPGPQGWSNQPQHF
TGTGCCAGCAGTTCACATCCCGGGCCCCAGGGATGGAGCAATCAGCCCCAGCATTTT
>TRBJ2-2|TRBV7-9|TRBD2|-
CASSLPGGDASNTGELFF
TGTGCCAGCAGCTTACCTGGGGGGGACGCAAGCAACACCGGGGAGCTGTTTTTT
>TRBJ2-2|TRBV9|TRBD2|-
CASSVGAKASGSGELFF
TGTGCCAGCAGCGTTGGTGCGAAGGCTAGCGGGAGCGGGGAGCTGTTTTTT
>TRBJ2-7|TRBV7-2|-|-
CASSDPRDRVFGQYF
TGTGCCAGCAGCGACCCGAGGGATCGAGTCTTCGGGCAGTACTTC
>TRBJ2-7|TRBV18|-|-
CASSPFRTGSSYEQYF
TGTGCCAGCTCACCATTCAGAACAGGGAGCTCCTACGAGCAGTACTTC
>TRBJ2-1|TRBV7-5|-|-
CVRSAPGLIRFF
TGTGTCAGAAGCGCACCGGGACTAATTCGGTTCTTC
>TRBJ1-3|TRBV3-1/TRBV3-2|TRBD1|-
CASSPGTGVGNTIYF
TGTGCCAGCAGCCCCGGGACAGGGGTCGGAAACACCATATATTTT
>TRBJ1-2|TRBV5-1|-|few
CASSPERGGYTF
TGCGCCAGCAGCCCAGAGCGGGGAGGCTACACCTTC
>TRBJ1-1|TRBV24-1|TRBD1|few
CATSPRQGATEAFF
TGTGCCACCAGTCCTAGACAGGGGGCCACTGAAGCTTTCTTT
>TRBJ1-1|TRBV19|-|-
CASRLEERDRAFF
TGTGCCAGTAGACTCGAAGAGAGGGATAGAGCTTTCTTT
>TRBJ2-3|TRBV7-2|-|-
CASSPDYTDTQYF
TGTGCCAGCAGCCCGGACTACACAGATACGCAGTATTTT
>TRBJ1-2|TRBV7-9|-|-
CASSLGPEGYTF
TGTGCCAGCAGCTTAGGTCCGGAGGGCTACACCTTC
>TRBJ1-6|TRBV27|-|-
CASTREGNNSPLHF
TGTGCCAGCACCCGGGAGGGGAATAATTCACCCCTCCACTTT
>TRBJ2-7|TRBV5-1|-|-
CASSETGTVTYEQYF
TGCGCCAGCAGCGAGACCGGGACTGTCACCTACGAGCAGTACTTC
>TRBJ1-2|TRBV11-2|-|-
CASSLDGSGFYGYTF
TGTGCCAGCAGCTTAGATGGGTCAGGGTTCTATGGCTACACCTTC
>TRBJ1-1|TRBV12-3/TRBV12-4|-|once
CASGIGGTEAFF
TGTGCCAGCGGGATCGGGGGCACTGAAGCTTTCTTT
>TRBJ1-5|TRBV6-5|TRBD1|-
CASSRDRVGQPQHF
TGTGCCAGCAGCAGGGACAGGGTGGGCCAGCCCCAGCATTTT
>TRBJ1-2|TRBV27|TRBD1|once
CASSLYGQAYGYTF
TGTGCCAGCAGTTTATATGGACAGGCTTATGGCTACACCTTC
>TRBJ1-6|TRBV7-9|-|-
CASSAVPSPGSPLHF
TGTGCCAGCAGCGCGGTTCCCAGCCCAGGGTCACCCCTCCACTTT
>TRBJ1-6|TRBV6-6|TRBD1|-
CASSYEGQGGNSPLHF
TGTGCCAGCAGTTATGAAGGACAGGGAGGGAATTCACCCCTCCACTTT
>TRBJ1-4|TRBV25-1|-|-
CASKGVEKLFF
TGTGCCAGCAAAGGGGTCGAAAAACTGTTTTTT
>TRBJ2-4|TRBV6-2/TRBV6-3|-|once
CASSYFAGAKNIQYF
TGTGCCAGCAGTTACTTCGCGGGCGCCAAAAACATTCAGTACTTC
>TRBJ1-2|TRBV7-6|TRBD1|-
CASSPYSGTGDGYTF
TGTGCCAGCAGCCCTTATTCCGGGACAGGGGATGGCTACACCTTC
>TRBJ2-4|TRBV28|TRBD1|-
CASSLYAKGGESIQYF
TGTGCCAGCAGTTTATACGCGAAAGGGGGCGAAAGCATTCAGTACTTC
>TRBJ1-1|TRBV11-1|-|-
CASSLLASRGDTEAFF
TGTGCCAGCAGCTTACTCGCTTCCAGGGGTGACACTGAAGCTTTCTTT
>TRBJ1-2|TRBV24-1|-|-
CATKGQGGYTF
TGTGCCACCAAGGGGCAGGGTGGCTACACCTTC
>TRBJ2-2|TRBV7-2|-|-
CASSFVRVTNTGELFF
TGTGCCAGCAGCTTTGTTCGGGTAACGAACACCGGGGAGCTGTTTTTT
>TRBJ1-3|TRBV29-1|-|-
CSVEVTGPLGNTIYF
TGCAGCGTTGAAGTAACAGGTCCTCTTGGAAACACCATATATTTT